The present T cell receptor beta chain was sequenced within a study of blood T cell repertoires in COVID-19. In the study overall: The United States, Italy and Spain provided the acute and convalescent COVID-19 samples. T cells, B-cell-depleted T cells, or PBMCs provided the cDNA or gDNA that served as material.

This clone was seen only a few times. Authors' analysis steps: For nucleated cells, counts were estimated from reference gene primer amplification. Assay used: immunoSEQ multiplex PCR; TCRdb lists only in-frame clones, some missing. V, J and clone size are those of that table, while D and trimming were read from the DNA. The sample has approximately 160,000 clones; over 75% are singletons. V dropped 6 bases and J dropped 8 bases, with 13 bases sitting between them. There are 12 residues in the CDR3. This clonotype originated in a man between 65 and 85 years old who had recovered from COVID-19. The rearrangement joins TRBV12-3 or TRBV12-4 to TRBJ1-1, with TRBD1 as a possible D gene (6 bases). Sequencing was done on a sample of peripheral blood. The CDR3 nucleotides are TGTGCCAGCAGGAGGGGGGGGGACGAAGCTTTCTTT. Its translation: CASRRGGDEAFF.